This T cell receptor (beta chain) was observed in a study of PD-1 blockade in mismatch repair-deficient tumors. This clone was seen once. Trimming took off 5 bases at V and 7 bases at J, with 13 bases between the two ends. The germline gives CDR1 SGHRS, CDR2 YFSETQ. CDR3 length: 12 amino acids. Using immunoSEQ multiplex PCR, the repertoire was profiled, and TCRdb retains in-frame clones only, with some absent. The repertoire has 120,000 or so clones, 86% of them found once; the top ten carry roughly 14%. Source: peripheral blood, taken 44 weeks after starting pembrolizumab. The J gene is TRBJ2-7, the V gene TRBV5-1; D remains ambiguous. This clonotype originated in an adult with mismatch repair-deficient cancer. The CDR3 loop reads CASSLGFTEQYF. The CDR3 DNA sequence: TGCGCCAGCAGTTTAGGTTTCACGGAGCAGTACTTC.